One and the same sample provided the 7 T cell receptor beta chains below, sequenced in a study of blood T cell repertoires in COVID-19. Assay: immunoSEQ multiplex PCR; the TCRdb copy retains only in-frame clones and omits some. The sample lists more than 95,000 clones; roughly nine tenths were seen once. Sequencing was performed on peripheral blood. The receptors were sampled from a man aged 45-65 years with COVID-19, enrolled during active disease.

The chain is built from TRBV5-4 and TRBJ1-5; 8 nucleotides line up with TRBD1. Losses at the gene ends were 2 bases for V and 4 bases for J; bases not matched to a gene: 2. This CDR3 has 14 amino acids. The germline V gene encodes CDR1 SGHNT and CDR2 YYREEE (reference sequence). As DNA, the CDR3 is TGTGCCAGCAGCTTACAGGGGGTAAATCAGCCCCAGCATTTT. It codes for CASSLQGVNQPQHF. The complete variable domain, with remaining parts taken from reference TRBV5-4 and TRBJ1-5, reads ETGVTQSPTHLIKTRGQQVTLRCSSQSGHNTVSWYQQALGQGPQFIFQYYREEENGRGNFPPRFSGLQFPNYSSELNVNALELDDSALYLCASSLQGVNQPQHFGDGTRLSIL.

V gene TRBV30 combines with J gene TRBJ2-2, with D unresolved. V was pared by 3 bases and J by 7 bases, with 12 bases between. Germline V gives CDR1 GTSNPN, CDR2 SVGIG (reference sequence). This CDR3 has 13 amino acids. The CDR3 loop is CAWSQSRSGELFF. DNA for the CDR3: TGTGCCTGGAGCCAGTCGCGGAGCGGGGAGCTGTTTTTT.

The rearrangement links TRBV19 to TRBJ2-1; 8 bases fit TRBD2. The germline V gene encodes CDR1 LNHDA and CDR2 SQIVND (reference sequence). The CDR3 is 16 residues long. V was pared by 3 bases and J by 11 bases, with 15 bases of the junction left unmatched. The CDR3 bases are TGTGCCAGTAGTATGGGGGAATGGGCTAGCGGGCAAAAGCAGTTCTTC. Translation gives CASSMGEWASGQKQFF.

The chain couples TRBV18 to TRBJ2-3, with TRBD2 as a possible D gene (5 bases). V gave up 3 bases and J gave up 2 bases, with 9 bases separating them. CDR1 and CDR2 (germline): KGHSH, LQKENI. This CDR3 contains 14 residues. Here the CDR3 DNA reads TGTGCCAGCTCACCCGCCGGGGTCACAGATACGCAGTATTTT. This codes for CASSPAGVTDTQYF.

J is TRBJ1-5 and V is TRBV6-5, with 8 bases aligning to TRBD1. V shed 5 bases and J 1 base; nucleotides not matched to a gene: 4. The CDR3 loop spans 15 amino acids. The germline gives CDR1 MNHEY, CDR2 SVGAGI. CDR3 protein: CASSKTGGSNQPQHF. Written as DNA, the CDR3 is TGTGCCAGCAGTAAAACAGGGGGGAGCAATCAGCCCCAGCATTTT.

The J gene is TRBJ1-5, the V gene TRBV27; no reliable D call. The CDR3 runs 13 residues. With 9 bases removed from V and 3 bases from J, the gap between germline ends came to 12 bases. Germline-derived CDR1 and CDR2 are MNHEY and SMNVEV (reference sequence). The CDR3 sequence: CASSFFSNQPQHF. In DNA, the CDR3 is TGTGCCAGTTCATTTTTTTCCAATCAGCCCCAGCATTTT.

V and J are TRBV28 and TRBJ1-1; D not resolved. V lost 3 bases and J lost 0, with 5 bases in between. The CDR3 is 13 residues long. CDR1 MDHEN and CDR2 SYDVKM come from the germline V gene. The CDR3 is CASSFQMNTEAFF. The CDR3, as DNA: TGTGCCAGCAGTTTTCAGATGAACACTGAAGCTTTCTTT. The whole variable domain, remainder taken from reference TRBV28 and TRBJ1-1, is DVKVTQSSRYLVKRTGEKVFLECVQDMDHENMFWYRQDPGLGLRLIYFSYDVKMKEKGDIPEGYSVSREKKERFSLILESASTNQTSMYLCASSFQMNTEAFFGQGTRLTVV.